This T cell receptor beta chain emerged from a study of monozygotic twins with inflammatory bowel disease. General study findings and limits: No difference in repertoire similarity was seen between concordant and discordant twins, possibly because power was limited.

Note on this clonotype: The target antigen is unknown.

TCRdb re-called the 5' RACE reads; every CDR3 protein appears as one record, without DNA. The sample table sets out around 380,000 distinct CDR3 sequences. The clonotype comes from a human donor with ulcerative colitis or Crohn's disease, or a healthy co-twin of an affected twin (not recorded which). Sequencing was done on a sample of blood.

CDR3 region: CASSATGDRNQPQHF. J is TRBJ1-5 and V is TRBV5-1; the D call of TRBD1 rests on TCRdb alone, since no DNA is present to check it. Germline-derived CDR1 and CDR2 are SGHRS and YFSETQ. The CDR3 runs 15 residues.